This T cell receptor beta chain was retrieved from a study of T cell clusters in autoimmune cytopenias. TRB was amplified from roughly 250 ng of peripheral blood genomic DNA per sample. The germline V gene has CDR1 LGHNT and CDR2 FRNRAP. The CDR3 contains 15 residues. Multiplex touch-down PCR amplified TRB using TRB-A and TRB-B pools in one tube. TCRdb re-analyzed the multiplex PCR reads; it lists each CDR3 protein once, without DNA. This sample contains 7,000 to 9,000 distinct CDR3 sequences. This sample also appeared in a second study, on T cell repertoires in aging, cancer and after chemotherapy. That source notes: Patients with chronic lymphocytic leukemia were sampled before and after fludarabine- or bendamustine-based chemotherapy.

The chain carries TRBV12-5 and TRBJ2-6. The sample consisted of peripheral blood. This receptor was obtained from a human donor with an autoimmune cytopenia or autoimmune hepatitis (not recorded which). CDR3 region: CASGFLASGANVLTF. The full variable domain, completed using reference TRBV12-5 and TRBJ2-6, is DARVTQTPRHKVTEMGQEVTMRCQPILGHNTVFWYRQTMMQGLELLAYFRNRAPLDDSGMPKDRFSAEMPDATLATLKIQPSEPRDSAVYFCASGFLASGANVLTFGAGSRLTVL.